This entry describes one T cell receptor (beta chain). Its antigen is undetermined. The sample comes from a study of cytomegalovirus exposure and HLA in healthy donors. As for the study in general: Ancestry clustering placed about 80% of some 400 genotyped donors in the Caucasian-associated cluster.

CDR3 length: 14 residues. Germline values: CDR1 MNHEY, CDR2 SVGAGI. V lost 10 bases and J lost 1, with 13 bases in between. Study observations and caveats: In a later analysis, a missense DCLRE1C variant was linked to TCR beta V- and J-gene trimming. The study had only CMV serostatus as immune exposure information.

In the PCR, 60 Vbeta and 13 Jbeta primers were used. Per the authors' pipeline: An analysis that came later counted around 80 million unique TCR beta chains, roughly 11 million shared. Clones were read by immunoSEQ multiplex PCR, and TCRdb kept only the in-frame ones, dropping some. That table supplies the V and J calls and clone size; D and trimming were determined from the DNA. The sample shows some 220,000 clones, 77% of them seen only once. The sequenced sample consisted of PBMCs. The chain carries TRBV6-5 and TRBJ2-2; D remains ambiguous. The clonotype was recovered from a woman aged 55-69 years in good health and CMV-seropositive. Here the CDR3 reads CATQAPLNTGELFF. DNA of the CDR3: TGTGCCACCCAGGCACCGCTGAACACCGGGGAGCTGTTTTTT.